Given below is one TCR beta chain in context. Its antigen is currently unknown. The sample comes from a study of cytomegalovirus exposure and HLA in healthy donors. Overall study findings and caveats: The authors reported that TCR beta sequences could predict HLA-A and HLA-B alleles. These predictions were accurate for most subjects in the first cohort.

Trimming removed 5 bases at V and 0 bases at J, with 14 bases between. Germline V gene lookup returns CDR1 MGHDK and CDR2 SYGVNS. The CDR3 is 15 residues long. Primers: 60 Vbeta forward and 13 Jbeta reverse. Profiled with immunoSEQ multiplex PCR; TCRdb holds only in-frame clones, not every one. This sample has about 120,000 clones; about three fifths occur once, and the top ten carry 9% to 10%. The chain joins TRBV25-1 to TRBJ2-7, with a weak D call TRBD1 (7 bases). This TCR came from a man between 35 and 55 years old in good health and CMV-seropositive. The material sequenced was PBMCs. The DNA of the CDR3 is TGTGCCAGCAGTCTATCAGGGGGGAGCTCCTACGAGCAGTACTTC. Translation: CASSLSGGSSYEQYF.